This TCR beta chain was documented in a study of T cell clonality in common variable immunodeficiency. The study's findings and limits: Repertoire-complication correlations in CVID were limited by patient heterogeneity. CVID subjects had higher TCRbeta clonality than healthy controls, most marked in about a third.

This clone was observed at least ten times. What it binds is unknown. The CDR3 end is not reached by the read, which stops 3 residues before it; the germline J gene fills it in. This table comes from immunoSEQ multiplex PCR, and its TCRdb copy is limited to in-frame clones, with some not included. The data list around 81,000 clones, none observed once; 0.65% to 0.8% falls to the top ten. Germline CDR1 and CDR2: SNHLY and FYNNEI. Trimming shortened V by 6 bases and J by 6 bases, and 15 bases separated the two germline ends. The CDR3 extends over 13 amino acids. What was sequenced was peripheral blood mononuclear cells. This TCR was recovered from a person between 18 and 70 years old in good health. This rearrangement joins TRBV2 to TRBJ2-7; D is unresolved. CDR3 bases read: TGTGCCAGCAGCAAGGTGCACCGCAGCGAG. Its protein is CASSKVHRSE. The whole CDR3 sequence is CASSKVHRSEQYF.